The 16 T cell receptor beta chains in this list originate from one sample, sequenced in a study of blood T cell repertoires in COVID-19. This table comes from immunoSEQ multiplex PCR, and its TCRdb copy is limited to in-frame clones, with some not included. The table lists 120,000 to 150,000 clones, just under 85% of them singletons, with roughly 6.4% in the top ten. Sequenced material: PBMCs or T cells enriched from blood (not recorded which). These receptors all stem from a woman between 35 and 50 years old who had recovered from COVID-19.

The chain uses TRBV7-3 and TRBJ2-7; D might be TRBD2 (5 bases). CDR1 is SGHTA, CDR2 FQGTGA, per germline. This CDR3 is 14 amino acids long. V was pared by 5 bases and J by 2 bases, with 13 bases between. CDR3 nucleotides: TGTGCCAGCAGCCCCGATCGAGGGCCCTACGAGCAGTACTTC. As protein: CASSPDRGPYEQYF.

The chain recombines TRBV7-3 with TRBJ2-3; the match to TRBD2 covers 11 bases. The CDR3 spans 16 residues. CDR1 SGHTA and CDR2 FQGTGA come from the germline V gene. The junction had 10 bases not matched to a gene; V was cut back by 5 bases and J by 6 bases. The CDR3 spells CASSQLAGGPGDTQYF. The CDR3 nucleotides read TGTGCCAGCAGCCAGTTAGCGGGAGGGCCAGGTGATACGCAGTATTTT.

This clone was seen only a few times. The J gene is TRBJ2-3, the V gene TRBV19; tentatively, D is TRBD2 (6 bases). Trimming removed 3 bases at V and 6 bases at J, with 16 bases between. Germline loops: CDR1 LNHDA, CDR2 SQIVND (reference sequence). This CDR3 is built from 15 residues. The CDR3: CASSMVPGEADTQYF. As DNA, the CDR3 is TGTGCCAGTAGTATGGTCCCGGGAGAGGCGGATACGCAGTATTTT. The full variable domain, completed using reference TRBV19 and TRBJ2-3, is DGGITQSPKYLFRKEGQNVTLSCEQNLNHDAMYWYRQDPGQGLRLIYYSQIVNDFQKGDIAEGYSVSREKKESFPLTVTSAQKNPTAFYLCASSMVPGEADTQYFGPGTRLTVL.

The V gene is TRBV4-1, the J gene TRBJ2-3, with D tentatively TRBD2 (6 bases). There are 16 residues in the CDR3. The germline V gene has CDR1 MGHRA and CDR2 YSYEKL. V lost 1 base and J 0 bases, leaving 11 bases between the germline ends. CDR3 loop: CASSQGGGTSTDTQYF. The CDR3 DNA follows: TGCGCCAGCAGCCAAGGAGGCGGGACTAGCACAGATACGCAGTATTTT.

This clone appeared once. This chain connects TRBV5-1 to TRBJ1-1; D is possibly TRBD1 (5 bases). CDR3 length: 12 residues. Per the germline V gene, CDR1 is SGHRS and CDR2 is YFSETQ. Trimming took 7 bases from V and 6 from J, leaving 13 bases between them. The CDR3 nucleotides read TGCGCCAGCGCACTCAGGGCATCTGAAGCTTTCTTT. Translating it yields CASALRASEAFF.

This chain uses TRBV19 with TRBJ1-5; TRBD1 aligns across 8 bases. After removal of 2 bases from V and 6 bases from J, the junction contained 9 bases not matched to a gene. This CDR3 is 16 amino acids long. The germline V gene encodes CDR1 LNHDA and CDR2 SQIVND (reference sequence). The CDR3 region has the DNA TGTGCCAGTAGTATATGGCCGGACAGGGCGGGTCAGCCCCAGCATTTT. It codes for CASSIWPDRAGQPQHF.

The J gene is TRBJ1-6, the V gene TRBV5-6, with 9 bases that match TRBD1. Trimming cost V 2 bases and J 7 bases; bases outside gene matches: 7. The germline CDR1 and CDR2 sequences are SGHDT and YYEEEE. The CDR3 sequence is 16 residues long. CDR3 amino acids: CASSFGTGIGNSPLHF. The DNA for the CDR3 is TGTGCCAGCAGCTTCGGGACAGGGATAGGAAATTCACCCCTCCACTTT.

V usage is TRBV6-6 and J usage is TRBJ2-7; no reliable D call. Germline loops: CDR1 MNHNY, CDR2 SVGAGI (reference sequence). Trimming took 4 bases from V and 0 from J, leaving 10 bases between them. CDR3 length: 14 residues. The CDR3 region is CASSSPYSSYEQYF. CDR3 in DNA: TGTGCCAGCAGTTCCCCCTACAGCTCCTACGAGCAGTACTTC.

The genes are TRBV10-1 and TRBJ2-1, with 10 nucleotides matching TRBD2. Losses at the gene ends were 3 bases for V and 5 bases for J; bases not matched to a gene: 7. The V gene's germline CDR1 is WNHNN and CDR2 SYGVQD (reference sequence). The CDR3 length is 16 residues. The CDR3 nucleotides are TGCGCCAGCAGTGAAGCGGGGGGGCGATTGGACAATGAGCAGTTCTTC. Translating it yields CASSEAGGRLDNEQFF.

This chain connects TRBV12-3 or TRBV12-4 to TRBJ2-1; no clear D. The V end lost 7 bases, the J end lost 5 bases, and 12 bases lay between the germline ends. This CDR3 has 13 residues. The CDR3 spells CASISEANNEQFF. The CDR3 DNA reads TGTGCCAGCATATCAGAGGCGAACAATGAGCAGTTCTTC.

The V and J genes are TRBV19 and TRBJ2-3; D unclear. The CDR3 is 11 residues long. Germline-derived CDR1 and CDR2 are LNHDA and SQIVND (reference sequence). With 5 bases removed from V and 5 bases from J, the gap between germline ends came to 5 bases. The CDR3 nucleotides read TGTGCCAGTAGTTCGGGAGATACGCAGTATTTT. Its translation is CASSSGDTQYF.

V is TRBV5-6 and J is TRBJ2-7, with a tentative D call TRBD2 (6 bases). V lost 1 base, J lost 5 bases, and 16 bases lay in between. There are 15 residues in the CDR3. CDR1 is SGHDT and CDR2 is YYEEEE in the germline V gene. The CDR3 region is CASSLQHGSLDEQYF. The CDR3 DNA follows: TGTGCCAGCAGCTTGCAACACGGGAGTCTCGACGAGCAGTACTTC.

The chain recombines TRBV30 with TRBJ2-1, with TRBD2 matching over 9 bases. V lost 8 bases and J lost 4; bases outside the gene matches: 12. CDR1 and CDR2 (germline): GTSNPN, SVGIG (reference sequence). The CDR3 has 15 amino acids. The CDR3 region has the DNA TGTGCCCGAGTCGCAAGCGGGGGGCTATACAATGAGCAGTTCTTC. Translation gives CARVASGGLYNEQFF.

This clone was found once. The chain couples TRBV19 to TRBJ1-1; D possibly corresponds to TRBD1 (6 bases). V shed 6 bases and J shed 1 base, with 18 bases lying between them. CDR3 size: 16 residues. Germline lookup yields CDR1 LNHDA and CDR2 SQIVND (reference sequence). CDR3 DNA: TGTGCCAGTAGCAACCCGTGGACAGACCAGAACACTGAAGCTTTCTTT. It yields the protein CASSNPWTDQNTEAFF.

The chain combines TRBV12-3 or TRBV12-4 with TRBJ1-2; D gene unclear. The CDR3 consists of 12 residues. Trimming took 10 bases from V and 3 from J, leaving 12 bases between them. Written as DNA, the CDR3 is TGTGCCACCGGAAACAGTGACTATGGCTACACCTTC. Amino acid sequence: CATGNSDYGYTF.

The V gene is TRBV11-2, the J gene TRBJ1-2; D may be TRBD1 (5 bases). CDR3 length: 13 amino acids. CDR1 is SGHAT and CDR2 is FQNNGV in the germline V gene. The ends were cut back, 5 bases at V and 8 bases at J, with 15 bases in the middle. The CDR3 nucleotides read TGTGCCAGCAGCCGTGGGGGGGATCGGGGCTACACCTTC. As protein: CASSRGGDRGYTF.